Described below is a single T cell receptor (beta chain) sequence and its context. As yet, its antigen is unknown. The CDR3 extends over 15 amino acids. Germline-derived CDR1 and CDR2 are SGHNT and YENEEA. V lost 5 bases, J lost 0 bases, and 14 bases lay in between. Clones were sequenced by immunoSEQ multiplex PCR, and TCRdb holds only the in-frame ones, with some missing. Here the sample spans about 100,000 clones, around nine tenths being singletons. The entry originates in a study of T cell responses to AZD1222 COVID-19 vaccine. Study-level points and caveats: The donor cohort was predominantly white British with a female majority, and clonal diversity may have been underestimated. Targeting of unmutated variant regions was reportedly seen in nearly half of spike-specific TCRs. Spike-wide vaccine-associated CD4 TCRs dominated at 160-218 and 743-854.

The starting material was peripheral blood, obtained on day 0 of AZD1222 vaccination. The rearrangement links TRBV11-3 to TRBJ2-7, with D unresolved. The sequence came from an adult in good health. CDR3 region: CASSHRSWDSYEQYF. CDR3 nucleotide sequence: TGTGCCAGCAGCCACCGGTCGTGGGACTCCTACGAGCAGTACTTC. The full variable domain, completed using reference TRBV11-3 and TRBJ2-7, is EAGVVQSPRYKIIEKKQPVAFWCNPISGHNTLYWYLQNLGQGPELLIRYENEEAVDDSQLPKDRFSAERLKGVDSTLKIQPAELGDSAVYLCASSHRSWDSYEQYFGPGTRLTVT.